This T cell receptor beta chain comes out of a study of control samples from healthy donors and cancer patients. The table came from immunoSEQ multiplex PCR; TCRdb's copy has only in-frame clones and leaves some out. The sample contains around 48,000 clones, over 90% of which appear only once. Germline V gene sequence: CDR1 MNHEY, CDR2 SMNVEV (reference sequence). This CDR3 has 14 residues. The ends were cut back, 3 bases at V and 4 bases at J, with 12 bases in the middle. This TCR derives from a woman between 45 and 65 years old with head and neck cancer. The chain carries TRBV27 and TRBJ1-1; D is perhaps TRBD1 (6 bases). The sequenced sample consisted of PBMCs. The CDR3 spells CASSLLGGGTEAFF. The CDR3 region has the DNA TGTGCCAGCAGTTTGTTGGGAGGGGGCACTGAAGCTTTCTTT.